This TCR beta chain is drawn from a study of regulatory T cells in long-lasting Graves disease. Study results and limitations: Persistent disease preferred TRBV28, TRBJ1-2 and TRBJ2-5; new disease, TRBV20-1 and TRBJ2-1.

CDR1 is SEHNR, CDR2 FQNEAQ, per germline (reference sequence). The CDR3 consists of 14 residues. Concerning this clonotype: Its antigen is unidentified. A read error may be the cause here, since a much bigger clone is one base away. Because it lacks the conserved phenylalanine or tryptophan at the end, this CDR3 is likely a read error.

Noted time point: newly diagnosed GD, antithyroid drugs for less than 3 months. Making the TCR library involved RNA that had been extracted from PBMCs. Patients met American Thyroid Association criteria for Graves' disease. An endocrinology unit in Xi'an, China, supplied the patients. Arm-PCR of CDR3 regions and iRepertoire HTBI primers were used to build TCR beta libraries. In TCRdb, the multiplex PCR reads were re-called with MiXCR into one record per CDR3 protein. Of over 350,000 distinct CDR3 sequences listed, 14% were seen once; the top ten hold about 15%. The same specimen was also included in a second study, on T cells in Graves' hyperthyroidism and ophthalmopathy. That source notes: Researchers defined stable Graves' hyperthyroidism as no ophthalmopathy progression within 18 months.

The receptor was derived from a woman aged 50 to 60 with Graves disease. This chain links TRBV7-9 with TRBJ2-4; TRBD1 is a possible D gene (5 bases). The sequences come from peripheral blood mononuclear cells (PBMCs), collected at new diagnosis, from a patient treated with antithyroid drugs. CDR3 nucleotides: TGTGCCAGCAGTTTAGGGGTCCCTGGGGACATTCAGTACCTC. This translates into CASSLGVPGDIQYL.